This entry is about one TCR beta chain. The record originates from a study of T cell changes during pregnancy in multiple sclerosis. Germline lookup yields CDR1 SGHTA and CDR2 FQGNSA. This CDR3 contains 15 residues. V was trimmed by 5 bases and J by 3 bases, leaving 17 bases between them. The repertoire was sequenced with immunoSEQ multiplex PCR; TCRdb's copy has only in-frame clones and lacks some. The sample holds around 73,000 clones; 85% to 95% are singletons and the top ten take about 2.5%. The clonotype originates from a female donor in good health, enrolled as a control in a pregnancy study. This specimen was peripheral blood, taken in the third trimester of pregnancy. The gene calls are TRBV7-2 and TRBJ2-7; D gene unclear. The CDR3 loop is CASSPNPGVGYEQYF. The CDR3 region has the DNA TGTGCCAGCAGCCCCAATCCCGGAGTAGGCTACGAGCAGTACTTC.